This is a list of T cell receptor beta chains from one sample in a study of patients and donors after allogeneic stem cell transplantation. TCRdb re-called the RT-PCR reads with MiXCR, one entry per CDR3 protein. This sample has some 880,000 distinct CDR3 sequences; approximately 18% occur once, and the top ten carry under 6.5%. Sequencing used blood, either unsorted or a sorted T cell fraction (not recorded which). These receptor sequences come from a human donor who was either an allogeneic HSCT recipient or a stem cell or donor lymphocyte infusion donor (not recorded which). It is not recorded whose cells these are; they may come from a transplant donor. CDR3s include the opening cysteine and the closing phenylalanine or tryptophan. Fields, in order: D gene, CDR3 length, V gene, clone size, J gene, CDR3 protein, CDR3 DNA. The D gene is left open where the match is weak. Some rows have no size entry. The others give once, few or many, or a class for an expanded clone.

>NA|14|TRBV12-3/TRBV12-4|many|TRBJ1-1
CASSLSQLNTEAFF
TGTGCCAGCAGCTTGTCACAGTTGAACACTGAAGCTTTCTTT
>NA|15|TRBV12-3/TRBV12-4|many|TRBJ1-5
CASSPREGGNQPQHF
TGTGCCAGCAGTCCCAGGGAAGGGGGCAATCAGCCCCAGCATTTT
>TRBD1|16|TRBV10-3|NA|TRBJ2-5
CAISGEGTGRGETQYF
TGTGCCATCAGTGGGGAAGGGACAGGAAGAGGGGAGACCCAGTACTTC
>NA|14|TRBV6-1|NA|TRBJ2-2
CASTQRDFTGELFF
TGTGCCAGCACCCAACGGGACTTCACCGGGGAGCTGTTTTTT
>TRBD1|12|TRBV6-6|few|TRBJ1-2
CASRGRGYGYTF
TGTGCCAGCAGGGGCAGGGGGTATGGCTACACCTTC
>NA|12|TRBV12-3/TRBV12-4|few|TRBJ2-7
CASTPALGEQYF
TGTGCCAGCACCCCGGCCTTGGGGGAGCAGTACTTC
>TRBD2|17|TRBV20-1|NA|TRBJ2-3
CSARDVASGIVADTQYF
TGCAGTGCTAGAGATGTGGCTAGCGGGATTGTCGCAGATACGCAGTATTTT
>NA|15|TRBV25-1|few|TRBJ2-2
CASSPHPMVAGELFF
TGTGCCAGCAGTCCCCACCCTATGGTCGCCGGGGAGCTGTTTTTT
>NA|13|TRBV2|NA|TRBJ1-5
CASSEPGLQPQHF
TGTGCCAGCAGTGAACCGGGCCTGCAGCCCCAGCATTTT
>TRBD1|13|TRBV25-1|many|TRBJ1-1
CASTVQGASEAFF
TGTGCCAGCACCGTCCAGGGGGCGTCTGAAGCTTTCTTT
>NA|15|TRBV5-1|many|TRBJ2-3
CASSLPRGSTDTQYF
TGCGCCAGCAGCTTACCCAGGGGAAGCACAGATACGCAGTATTTT
>TRBD1|15|TRBV18|NA|TRBJ2-3
CASSPGQGWADTQYF
TGTGCCAGCTCACCCGGACAGGGGTGGGCAGATACGCAGTATTTT
>NA|13|TRBV24-1|NA|TRBJ2-5
CATSDLSRETQYF
TGTGCCACCAGTGATTTAAGCCGGGAGACCCAGTACTTC
>NA|13|TRBV27|few|TRBJ2-1
CASRPGWSDEQFF
TGTGCCAGCAGACCAGGGTGGAGCGATGAGCAGTTCTTC
>NA|17|TRBV20-1|NA|TRBJ2-6
CSARETRSGSGANVLTF
TGCAGTGCTAGAGAAACCAGGTCCGGCTCTGGGGCCAACGTCCTGACTTTC
>NA|13|TRBV20-1|few|TRBJ1-5
CSAKGVSNQPQHF
TGCAGTGCTAAGGGGGTTAGCAATCAGCCCCAGCATTTT
>NA|16|TRBV5-1|NA|TRBJ1-1
CASSLEGMTVNTEAFF
TGCGCCAGCAGCTTGGAAGGCATGACGGTCAACACTGAAGCTTTCTTT
>TRBD1|14|TRBV28|NA|TRBJ1-2
CASSSRDRGYGYTF
TGTGCCAGCAGTTCCAGGGACAGGGGATATGGCTACACCTTC
>NA|18|TRBV15|many|TRBJ2-1
CATSRDLGVGVLNNEQFF
TGTGCCACCAGCAGAGATTTGGGGGTAGGGGTTTTGAACAATGAGCAGTTCTTC
>TRBD1|14|TRBV9|few|TRBJ2-7
CASSKDRGPWEQYF
TGTGCCAGCAGCAAAGACAGGGGGCCATGGGAGCAGTACTTC
>TRBD1|17|TRBV15|NA|TRBJ2-1
CATSREGKTGVYNEQFF
TGTGCCACCAGCAGAGAAGGGAAGACAGGGGTTTACAATGAGCAGTTCTTC
>NA|13|TRBV9|many|TRBJ1-1
CASGAGWNTEAFF
TGTGCCAGTGGGGCAGGGTGGAACACTGAAGCTTTCTTT
>NA|16|TRBV7-9|few|TRBJ1-3
CASSLQPLHSGNTIYF
TGTGCCAGCAGCTTGCAGCCTCTCCACTCTGGAAACACCATATATTTT
>NA|13|TRBV10-3|NA|TRBJ2-5
CAIMAAGQETQYF
TGTGCCATCATGGCCGCGGGGCAAGAGACCCAGTACTTC
>NA|13|TRBV7-6|few|TRBJ2-1
CASSPRENNEQFF
TGTGCCAGCAGCCCCAGGGAGAACAATGAGCAGTTCTTC
>TRBD2|15|TRBV5-5|few|TRBJ2-1
CASSLGSGVGNEQFF
TGTGCCAGCAGCTTGGGCAGCGGGGTAGGCAATGAGCAGTTCTTC
>NA|14|TRBV12-3/TRBV12-4|many|TRBJ2-3
CASSLNSEPDTQYF
TGTGCCAGCAGTCTCAATAGTGAGCCAGATACGCAGTATTTT
>NA|12|TRBV5-1|NA|TRBJ1-2
CASRDGGYGYTF
TGCGCCAGCAGAGACGGGGGCTATGGCTACACCTTC
>NA|12|TRBV29-1|few|TRBJ1-2
CSVIGSTYGYTF
TGCAGCGTTATAGGTTCGACCTATGGCTACACCTTC
>TRBD1|16|TRBV3-1|NA|TRBJ2-7
CASSQEIVRDRNKQYF
TGTGCCAGCAGCCAAGAGATCGTCAGGGACAGGAATAAGCAGTACTTC
>NA|16|TRBV4-3|many|TRBJ1-1
CASSQELRAGWGEAFF
TGCGCCAGCAGCCAAGAGTTACGTGCCGGATGGGGTGAAGCTTTCTTT
>NA|15|TRBV5-1|NA|TRBJ2-7
CASSDGGTVIYEQYF
TGCGCCAGCAGCGACGGGGGGACAGTAATCTACGAGCAGTACTTC
>TRBD2|15|TRBV11-3|NA|TRBJ2-2
CASSPTSGGIGELFF
TGTGCCAGCAGCCCGACTAGCGGGGGGATCGGGGAGCTGTTTTTT
>NA|11|TRBV20-1|few|TRBJ1-1
CSALSNTEAFF
TGCAGTGCTTTGTCGAACACTGAAGCTTTCTTT
>TRBD2|16|TRBV6-1|NA|TRBJ2-3
CASSRGLAEVADTQYF
TGTGCCAGCAGTAGGGGACTAGCGGAGGTGGCAGATACGCAGTATTTT
>NA|15|TRBV9|few|TRBJ1-2
CASSVLGQGDYGYTF
TGTGCCAGCAGCGTACTAGGTCAGGGAGACTATGGCTACACCTTC
>TRBD1|15|TRBV7-9|few|TRBJ1-1
CASSAPDRGATEAFF
TGTGCCAGCAGCGCCCCGGACAGGGGAGCTACTGAAGCTTTCTTT
>TRBD1|17|TRBV12-3/TRBV12-4|few|TRBJ2-3
CASSLGLGQGSTDTQYF
TGTGCCAGCAGTTTAGGTCTTGGACAGGGTAGTACAGATACGCAGTATTTT
>TRBD2|19|TRBV11-1|once|TRBJ2-7
CASSSPPGLAASSSYEQYF
TGTGCCAGCAGCTCACCTCCGGGACTAGCGGCCTCGAGCTCCTACGAGCAGTACTTC
>TRBD1|14|TRBV7-3|NA|TRBJ1-1
CASSHKQGATEAFF
TGTGCCAGCAGCCACAAACAGGGGGCCACTGAAGCTTTCTTT
>NA|11|TRBV13|few|TRBJ2-5
CASSPGAAQYF
TGTGCCAGCAGCCCCGGTGCAGCCCAGTACTTC
>NA|14|TRBV7-3|NA|TRBJ2-2
CASEAGKNTGELFF
TGTGCCAGCGAGGCAGGGAAAAACACCGGGGAGCTGTTTTTT
>TRBD2|15|TRBV4-2|NA|TRBJ2-5
CASSLLAGGSETQYF
TGTGCCAGCAGCCTTCTAGCGGGGGGTTCTGAGACCCAGTACTTC
>TRBD1|17|TRBV30|NA|TRBJ1-1
CAWSDTGTGGQRTEAFF
TGTGCCTGGAGTGACACCGGGACAGGGGGCCAGAGGACTGAAGCTTTCTTT
>NA|17|TRBV15|NA|TRBJ1-2
CATSRVVIGGPNYGYTF
TGTGCCACCAGCAGAGTCGTCATCGGGGGCCCTAACTATGGCTACACCTTC
>TRBD1|14|TRBV18|few|TRBJ2-1
CASSLGQGKAEQFF
TGTGCCAGCTCACTGGGACAGGGTAAGGCTGAGCAGTTCTTC
>NA|17|TRBV15|few|TRBJ2-7
CATSSGPDRSSSYEQYF
TGTGCCACCAGCAGCGGACCTGACAGGTCTAGCTCCTACGAGCAGTACTTC
>NA|14|TRBV7-9|few|TRBJ2-1
CASSLARTDNEQFF
TGTGCCAGCAGCTTAGCGAGGACCGACAATGAGCAGTTCTTC
>NA|12|TRBV12-3/TRBV12-4|few|TRBJ2-7
CASSLLVYEQYF
TGTGCCAGCAGTTTATTAGTCTACGAGCAGTACTTC
>NA|13|TRBV20-1|many|TRBJ1-1
CSASLGGYTEAFF
TGCAGTGCTAGTTTGGGGGGGTACACTGAAGCTTTCTTT
>TRBD1|14|TRBV15|few|TRBJ2-7
CATSGAGTVYEQYF
TGTGCCACCAGCGGGGCCGGGACAGTCTACGAGCAGTACTTC
>NA|13|TRBV6-1|NA|TRBJ2-2
CASLSPNTGELFF
TGTGCCAGCTTGTCACCAAACACCGGGGAGCTGTTTTTT